These 4 T cell receptor beta chains were sequenced from one sample in a study of blood T cell repertoires in COVID-19. Assay: immunoSEQ multiplex PCR; the TCRdb copy retains only in-frame clones and omits some. This table holds roughly 160,000 clones, 75% to 85% found once. Sequencing was performed on peripheral blood. The receptor set was obtained from a woman aged 55-70 years with COVID-19, enrolled during active disease.

The chain carries TRBV19 and TRBJ1-5; possible D gene TRBD1, 6 bases. V lost 5 bases to trimming and J lost 2 bases, with 16 bases between them. Germline V gene lookup returns CDR1 LNHDA and CDR2 SQIVND (reference sequence). This CDR3 region has 16 residues. The CDR3 bases are TGTGCCAGTAGTCCCCGCGGGGGGGCAGGCAATCAGCCCCAGCATTTT. It yields the protein CASSPRGGAGNQPQHF.

The V call is TRBV2, the J call TRBJ2-3; 8 bases line up with TRBD1. The CDR3 is made up of 15 amino acids. The V and J ends lost 6 bases and 2 bases, in that order; junction bases with no gene match: 7. Germline values: CDR1 SNHLY, CDR2 FYNNEI. The CDR3 DNA follows: TGTGCCAGCAGGCGACAGGGGAACCCCACAGATACGCAGTATTTT. It yields the protein CASRRQGNPTDTQYF.

The chain has TRBV7-9 and TRBJ1-4, with D perhaps TRBD1 (6 bases). The germline V gene has CDR1 SEHNR and CDR2 FQNEAQ (reference sequence). V was clipped by 0 bases and J by 7 bases, with 15 bases between them. The CDR3 consists of 16 residues. The CDR3 nucleotides are TGTGCCAGCAGCTTAGCCATCAGGGGTGGGCGTGAAAAACTGTTTTTT. As protein: CASSLAIRGGREKLFF.

The chain employs TRBV5-1 and TRBJ2-7; 8 bases are shared with TRBD1. Germline trimming cut 3 bases from V and 2 bases from J; bases unmatched to any gene: 7. The V gene's germline CDR1 is SGHRS and CDR2 YFSETQ. The CDR3 contains 15 residues. The DNA for the CDR3 is TGCGCCAGCAGCTGGGACGGGACAGGCGCCTACGAGCAGTACGTC. Translating it yields CASSWDGTGAYEQYV.